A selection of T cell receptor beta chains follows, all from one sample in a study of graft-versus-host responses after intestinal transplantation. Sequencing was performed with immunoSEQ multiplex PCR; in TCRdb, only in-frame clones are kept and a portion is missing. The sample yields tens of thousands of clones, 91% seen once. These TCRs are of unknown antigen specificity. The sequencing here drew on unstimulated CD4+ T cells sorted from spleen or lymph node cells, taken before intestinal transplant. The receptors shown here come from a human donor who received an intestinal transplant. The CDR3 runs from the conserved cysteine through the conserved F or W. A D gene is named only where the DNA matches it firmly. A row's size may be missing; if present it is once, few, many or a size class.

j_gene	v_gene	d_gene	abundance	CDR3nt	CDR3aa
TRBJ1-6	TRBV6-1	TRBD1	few	TGTGCCAGCAGACGGGACAGCGGCGGTTCACCCCTCCACTTT	CASRRDSGGSPLHF
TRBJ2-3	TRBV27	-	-	TGTGCCAGCAGTACAGGGACCACAGATACGCAGTATTTT	CASSTGTTDTQYF
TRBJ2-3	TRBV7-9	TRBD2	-	TGTGCCAGCAGCTTGTTTGGCGGGGGGGCCAGTGATACGCAGTATTTT	CASSLFGGGASDTQYF
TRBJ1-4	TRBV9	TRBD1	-	TGTGCCAGCAGCCCGGACAGGGGTGAAAAACTGTTTTTT	CASSPDRGEKLFF
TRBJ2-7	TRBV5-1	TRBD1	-	TGCGCCAGCAGGTGGGAACAGGGGGCGGTTTACGAGCAGTACTTC	CASRWEQGAVYEQYF
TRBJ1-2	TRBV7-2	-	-	TGTGCCAGCAGCCTACCGGACAGAACTAACTATGGCTACACCTTC	CASSLPDRTNYGYTF
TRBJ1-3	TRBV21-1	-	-	TGTGCCAGCAGCTCACAGGGGGCTCGTGGAAACACCATATATTTT	CASSSQGARGNTIYF
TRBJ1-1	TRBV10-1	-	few	TGCGCCAGCAGTGACCGGGGGACTGAAGCTTTCTTT	CASSDRGTEAFF
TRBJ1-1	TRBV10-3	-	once	TGTACCATCAGTGTAGGGGAGGACACTGAAGCTTTCTTT	CTISVGEDTEAFF
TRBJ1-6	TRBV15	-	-	TGTGCCACCAGCAGAGAGGGGGGTACGGGGACTTCACCCCTCCACTTT	CATSREGGTGTSPLHF
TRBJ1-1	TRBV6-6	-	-	TGTGCCAGCAGTCATACAGGGAACACTGAAGCTTTCTTT	CASSHTGNTEAFF
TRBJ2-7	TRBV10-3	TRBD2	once	TGTGCCATCAGTGCTGGACTAGTAGGCTCCTACGAGCAGTACTTC	CAISAGLVGSYEQYF
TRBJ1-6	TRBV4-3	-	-	TGCGCCAGCAGCCAAGAACCCCCTGGGGGCCAGAATTCACCCCTCCACTTT	CASSQEPPGGQNSPLHF
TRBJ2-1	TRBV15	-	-	TGTGCCACCAGCAACCGACAACAGGGAACGGGCCTCTTC	CATSNRQQGTGLF
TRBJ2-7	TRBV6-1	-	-	TGTGCCAGCAGTGGTGGGGAGGTTAGTCGAAACGAGCAGTACTTC	CASSGGEVSRNEQYF
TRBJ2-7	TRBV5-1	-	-	TGCGCCAGCAGCTTAACAGGGTCTACAGTGTACGAGCAGTACTTC	CASSLTGSTVYEQYF
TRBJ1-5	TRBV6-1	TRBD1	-	TGTGCCAGCGGGACAGCCCAGAGCAATCAGCCCCAGCATTTT	CASGTAQSNQPQHF
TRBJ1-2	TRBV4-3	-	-	TGCGCCAGCAGCCAAGAACAGGGTATCCAAACTGGCTACACCTTC	CASSQEQGIQTGYTF
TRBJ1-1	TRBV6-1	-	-	TGTGCCAGCAGTGAACGGAGAGGGCTTGCGAACACTGAAGCTTTCTTT	CASSERRGLANTEAFF
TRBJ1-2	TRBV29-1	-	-	TGCAGCGTTCTTGCTCTAGGCAGGGCTCCAAGCCACTATGGCTACACCTTC	CSVLALGRAPSHYGYTF
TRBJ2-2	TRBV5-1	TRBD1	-	TGCGCCAGCAGCTTGGCTGTTCCACTAACAGGGGGCACCGGGGAGCTGTTTTTT	CASSLAVPLTGGTGELFF
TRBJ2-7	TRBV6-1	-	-	TGTGCCAGCAGTCTCAGCTCCTACGAGCAGTACTTC	CASSLSSYEQYF
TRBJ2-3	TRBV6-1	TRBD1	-	TGTGCCAGCAGTACAGGGGGCTCAGCAGATACGCAGTATTTT	CASSTGGSADTQYF
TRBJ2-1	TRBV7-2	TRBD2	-	TGTGCCAGCAGCTTAGTAAAGCGGGGGGCCAATGAGCAGTTCTTC	CASSLVKRGANEQFF
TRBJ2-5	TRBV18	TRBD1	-	TGTGCCAGCTCACCTCCGACAGGGCGGCCCCAAGAGACCCAGTACTTC	CASSPPTGRPQETQYF
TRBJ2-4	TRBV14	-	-	TGTGCCAGCAGCCTCCAGGCAGCCAAAAACATTCAGTACTTC	CASSLQAAKNIQYF
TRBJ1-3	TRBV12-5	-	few	TGTGCTAGTGGTTTGGTCAGCTCTGGAAACACCATATATTTT	CASGLVSSGNTIYF
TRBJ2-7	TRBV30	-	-	TGTGCCTGGAGTGTACAGGGCGAGCAGTACTTC	CAWSVQGEQYF
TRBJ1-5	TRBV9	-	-	TGTGCCAGCAGCGTAATCGGTTGGAGGTTCCATCAGCCCCAGCATTTT	CASSVIGWRFHQPQHF
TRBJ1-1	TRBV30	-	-	TGTGCCTGGGGTCCCCCCGGGGGGCGGGTGAACACTGAAGCTTTCTTT	CAWGPPGGRVNTEAFF
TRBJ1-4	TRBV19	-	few	TGTGCCAGTAGTATAGGGATGGGGGCGACCTGGACTAATGAAAAACTGTTTTTT	CASSIGMGATWTNEKLFF
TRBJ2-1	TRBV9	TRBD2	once	TGTGCCAGCAGCGTAGTTCCAGCGGGGGTACGGGAGCAGTTCTTC	CASSVVPAGVREQFF
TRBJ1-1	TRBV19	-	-	TGTGCCAGTAGTATTCAGGGTGGTAACACTGAAGCTTTCTTT	CASSIQGGNTEAFF
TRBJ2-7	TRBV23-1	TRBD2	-	TGCGCCAGCAGTCAATCGGTCCTAGCGGGGGGGCCCGAGCAGTACTTC	CASSQSVLAGGPEQYF
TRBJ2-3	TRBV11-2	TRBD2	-	TGTGCCAGCAGCTTACCAAGCGGGGGGAACACAGATACGCAGTATTTT	CASSLPSGGNTDTQYF
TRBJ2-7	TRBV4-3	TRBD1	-	TGCGCCAGCAGCCGCGGACAGGGAAGCTCCTACGAGCAGTACTTC	CASSRGQGSSYEQYF
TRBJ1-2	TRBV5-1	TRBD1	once	TGCGCCAGCAGCTTCGGACGCGGGACAGCCAACTATGGCTACACCTTC	CASSFGRGTANYGYTF
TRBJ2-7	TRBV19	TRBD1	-	TGTGCCAGTAGTGCCGACAGGGCCTACGAGCAGTACTTC	CASSADRAYEQYF
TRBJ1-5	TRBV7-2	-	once	TGTGCCAGCAGCATCGACAGTCTTAAGCCCCAGCATTTT	CASSIDSLKPQHF
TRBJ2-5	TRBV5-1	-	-	TGCGCCAGCAGCTTGGTTGGAGCGAAAGAGACCCAGTACTTC	CASSLVGAKETQYF
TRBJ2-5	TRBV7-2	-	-	TGTGCCAGCAGCTTATACGCCGCACAGCAAGAGACCCAGTACTTC	CASSLYAAQQETQYF
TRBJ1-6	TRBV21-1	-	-	TGTGCCAGCAGCAAAGGTGGGGGCAGGGATTCACCCCTCCACTTT	CASSKGGGRDSPLHF
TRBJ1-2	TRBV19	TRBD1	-	TGTGCCAGTAGTAACGGAAGACCGGGACAGAAGGCCGATTATGGCTACACCTTC	CASSNGRPGQKADYGYTF
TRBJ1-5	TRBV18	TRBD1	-	TGTGCCAGCTCACCCCAAGGACCGGGACAGGTCAATCAGCCCCAGCATTTT	CASSPQGPGQVNQPQHF
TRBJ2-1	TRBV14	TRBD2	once	TGTGCCAGCAGCCCGGCGGGGGGGCGCGCGTTCTTC	CASSPAGGRAFF
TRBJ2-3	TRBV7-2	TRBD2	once	TGTGCCAGCAGCCACCTACTAGCGGGGGGTCGACGAGATACGCAGTATTTT	CASSHLLAGGRRDTQYF
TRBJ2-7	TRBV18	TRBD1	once	TGTGCCAGCTCACCGACCCGGGACAGGGCCTACGAGCAGTACTTC	CASSPTRDRAYEQYF
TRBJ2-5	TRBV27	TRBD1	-	TGTGCCAGCAGTCCCCTGGACAGGGGTCGAGAGACCCAGTACTTC	CASSPLDRGRETQYF
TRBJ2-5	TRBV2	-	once	TGTGCCGAAGCGAGGGAGATGGGAGAGACCCAGTACTTC	CAEAREMGETQYF
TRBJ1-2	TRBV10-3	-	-	TGTGCCATCAGAATACAGGACTATGGCTACACCTTC	CAIRIQDYGYTF
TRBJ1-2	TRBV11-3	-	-	TGTGCCAGCAGCCTAAGGGACTCCGGCGGCTACACCTTC	CASSLRDSGGYTF
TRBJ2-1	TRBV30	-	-	TGTGCCTGGAGTCGGGACACTTCGGATGAGCAGTTCTTC	CAWSRDTSDEQFF
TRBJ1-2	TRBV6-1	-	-	TGTGCCAGCAGTCGTACAGAGAGGGTAGGCGGCTACACCTTC	CASSRTERVGGYTF
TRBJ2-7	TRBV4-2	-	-	TGTGCCAGCAGCCAAGGAACCTCAGGGTGGGCAGGTGGTAGCGGAACCACCTACGAGCAGTACTTC	CASSQGTSGWAGGSGTTYEQYF